Below are 17 T cell receptor beta chains sequenced from a single sample in a study of OX40 agonist ivuxolimab in advanced cancers. Only in-frame clones appear in the TCRdb table, and some are missing; sequencing was by immunoSEQ multiplex PCR. The data show some 70,000 clones, 86% seen once. The specimen comprised CD4+ or CD8+ T cells sorted from blood, sampled in a trial of the OX40 agonist ivuxolimab. These receptors originate from an adult with an advanced solid tumor such as melanoma, head and neck, liver or kidney cancer.

This clone was recorded a few times. Distinct nucleotide sequences in the sample also encode this CDR3. The gene calls are TRBV18 and TRBJ2-2; no reliable D call. Trimming pared 3 bases from V and 1 base from J, leaving 0 bases between. The germline gives CDR1 KGHSH, CDR2 LQKENI. The CDR3 is 12 amino acids. The CDR3 DNA reads TGTGCCAGCTCACCGAACACCGGGGAGCTGTTTTTT. Protein product: CASSPNTGELFF.

This chain uses TRBV18 with TRBJ1-6; TRBD1 matches 11 bases. Trimming at V came to 4 bases and at J to 10 bases, leaving 6 bases not matched to a gene. The length of the CDR3 is 15 residues. Germline V gives CDR1 KGHSH, CDR2 LQKENI. The CDR3 loop reads CASSLGTGGESPLHF. The CDR3 region has the DNA TGTGCCAGCTCACTCGGGACAGGGGGTGAATCACCCCTCCACTTT.

The chain uses TRBV27 and TRBJ2-1; TRBD2 matches 11 bases. Germline V gives CDR1 MNHEY, CDR2 SMNVEV (reference sequence). CDR3 length: 16 residues. With V trimmed by 6 bases and J by 10 bases, 14 bases remained unmatched. The DNA for the CDR3 is TGTGCCAGCAGAGGTATAGCGGGGGGGCCAGTCTGGGAGCAGTTCTTC. Translating gives CASRGIAGGPVWEQFF.

The chain recombines TRBV6-1 with TRBJ1-5; D unclear. The CDR3 loop spans 13 amino acids. Germline V gene sequence: CDR1 MNHNS, CDR2 SASEGT. V was clipped by 5 bases and J by 4 bases, with 9 bases between them. The CDR3 DNA sequence: TGTGCCAGCAGTTGGACTAAAAATCAGCCCCAGCATTTT. Protein: CASSWTKNQPQHF.

The CDR3 bases are TGTGCCATCAGCCCGGACAGGGACAGTGAGCAGTTCTTC. It translates to CAISPDRDSEQFF. This chain uses TRBV10-3 with TRBJ2-1; 8 positions match TRBD1. Trimming took 6 bases from V and 9 from J; bases not matched to a gene: 7. The CDR3 is 13 residues long. The germline gives CDR1 ENHRY, CDR2 SYGVKD.

The gene calls are TRBV7-3 and TRBJ2-1; 13 nucleotides agree with TRBD2. Trimming took 5 bases from V and 6 from J; bases not matched to a gene: 7. Germline V gives CDR1 SGHTA, CDR2 FQGTGA. The CDR3 is made up of 16 amino acids. The CDR3 sequence: CASSLPLAGGSNEQFF. CDR3 in DNA: TGTGCCAGCAGCCTGCCACTAGCGGGAGGGAGCAATGAGCAGTTCTTC.

The genes are TRBV7-8 and TRBJ2-7; possible D gene TRBD1, 5 bases. This CDR3 is built from 17 residues. CDR1 and CDR2 (germline): SGHVS, FQNEAQ. Trimming cost V 2 bases and J 0 bases, with 17 bases left between them. CDR3 amino acids: CASSLFPLTDRSYEQYF. CDR3 bases: TGTGCCAGCAGCTTATTCCCCCTGACAGACCGCTCCTACGAGCAGTACTTC.

The chain is built from TRBV5-1 and TRBJ2-5; TRBD1 agrees at 7 bases. This CDR3 has 13 amino acids. Germline values: CDR1 SGHRS, CDR2 YFSETQ. The J segment lost 3 bases and the V segment lost 4 bases, leaving 3 bases of the junction unmatched. Here the CDR3 DNA reads TGCGCCAGCAGCAGGCAGGGGGAAGAGACCCAGTACTTC. It yields the protein CASSRQGEETQYF.

The chain uses TRBV5-4 and TRBJ2-7; 7 positions match TRBD2. Trimming removed 4 bases from V and 2 bases from J; junction bases left unmatched: 6. Germline lookup yields CDR1 SGHNT and CDR2 YYREEE (reference sequence). The CDR3 covers 14 residues. The CDR3 DNA reads TGTGCCAGCAGCCAAGGGGCGGGGGCCTACGAGCAGTACTTC. Translated, it gives CASSQGAGAYEQYF.

V and J are TRBV19 and TRBJ2-1; a possible D gene is TRBD2 (6 bases). The germline CDR1 and CDR2 sequences are LNHDA and SQIVND (reference sequence). The CDR3 length is 14 residues. Trimming shortened V by 5 bases and J by 6 bases, and 14 bases separated the two germline ends. CDR3 residues: CASSSGRLGNEQFF. CDR3 in DNA: TGTGCCAGTAGTTCCGGGAGACTGGGCAATGAGCAGTTCTTC.

The chain links TRBV16 to TRBJ1-2; D unresolved. Germline V CDR1 and CDR2: KGHSY, FQNENV. The V end lost 4 bases, the J end lost 8 bases, and 17 bases lay between the germline ends. This CDR3 has 14 amino acids. This chain's CDR3 is CASSPKDGRGGYTF. CDR3 DNA sequence: TGTGCCAGCAGCCCTAAGGACGGCCGAGGCGGCTACACCTTC.

The genes are TRBV25-1 and TRBJ2-7, with D unresolved. Germline CDR1 is MGHDK and CDR2 is SYGVNS. Trimming left V 7 bases short and J 4 bases short, with 11 bases between. The CDR3 is 12 residues long. This CDR3 reads CASMSSTYEQYF. As DNA, the CDR3 is TGTGCCAGCATGAGCTCCACATACGAGCAGTACTTC.

J is TRBJ1-6 and V is TRBV9, with D unclear. The V end lost 0 bases, the J end lost 0 bases, and 7 bases lay between the germline ends. This CDR3 has 16 amino acids. Per the germline V gene, CDR1 is SGDLS and CDR2 is YYNGEE. The CDR3 region has the DNA TGTGCCAGCAGCGTAGCTGCTAGCTCCTATAATTCACCCCTCCACTTT. This codes for CASSVAASSYNSPLHF. The full variable domain, with the rest looked up from reference TRBV9 and TRBJ1-6, is DSGVTQTPKHLITATGQRVTLRCSPRSGDLSVYWYQQSLDQGLQFLIQYYNGEERAKGNILERFSAQQFPDLHSELNLSSLELGDSALYFCASSVAASSYNSPLHFGNGTRLTVT.

This clone appeared a single time. The chain has TRBV18 and TRBJ1-1, with D possibly matching TRBD1 (6 bases). Germline CDR1 reads KGHSH; CDR2 reads LQKENI. With 3 bases removed from V and 5 bases from J, the gap between germline ends came to 19 bases. The CDR3 extends over 16 amino acids. In DNA form, the CDR3 reads TGTGCCAGCTCACCCGAACAGGGATCAGTTAGGACTGAAGCTTTCTTT. This encodes CASSPEQGSVRTEAFF.

The rearrangement joins TRBV5-6 to TRBJ1-2; a weak D match, TRBD1 (5 bases). V was cut by 0 bases and J by 12 bases, with 15 bases left in between. CDR3 size: 13 residues. CDR1 is SGHDT and CDR2 is YYEEEE in the germline V gene. In DNA form, the CDR3 reads TGTGCCAGCAGCTTGGGGGGGTCGCGGATGGACACCTTC. Translating gives CASSLGGSRMDTF.

The gene calls are TRBV19 and TRBJ2-3; 8 nucleotides agree with TRBD2. The CDR3 is 15 residues long. Trimming cost V 2 bases and J 6 bases; bases outside gene matches: 7. Germline CDR1 and CDR2: LNHDA and SQIVND (reference sequence). The chain's CDR3 is CASSITGREVDTQYF. Here the CDR3 DNA reads TGTGCCAGTAGTATAACAGGGCGGGAGGTCGATACGCAGTATTTT. The full variable domain, completed using reference TRBV19 and TRBJ2-3, is DGGITQSPKYLFRKEGQNVTLSCEQNLNHDAMYWYRQDPGQGLRLIYYSQIVNDFQKGDIAEGYSVSREKKESFPLTVTSAQKNPTAFYLCASSITGREVDTQYFGPGTRLTVL.

The J gene is TRBJ2-1, the V gene TRBV29-1; a possible D gene is TRBD1 (6 bases). V lost 0 bases and J 8 bases, leaving 20 bases between the germline ends. Germline values: CDR1 SQVTM, CDR2 ANQGSEA. The CDR3 loop spans 16 amino acids. Written as DNA, the CDR3 is TGCAGCGTTGAAGATCCTTGGGGGCGCATACCGTATGAGCAGTTCTTC. Protein product: CSVEDPWGRIPYEQFF.